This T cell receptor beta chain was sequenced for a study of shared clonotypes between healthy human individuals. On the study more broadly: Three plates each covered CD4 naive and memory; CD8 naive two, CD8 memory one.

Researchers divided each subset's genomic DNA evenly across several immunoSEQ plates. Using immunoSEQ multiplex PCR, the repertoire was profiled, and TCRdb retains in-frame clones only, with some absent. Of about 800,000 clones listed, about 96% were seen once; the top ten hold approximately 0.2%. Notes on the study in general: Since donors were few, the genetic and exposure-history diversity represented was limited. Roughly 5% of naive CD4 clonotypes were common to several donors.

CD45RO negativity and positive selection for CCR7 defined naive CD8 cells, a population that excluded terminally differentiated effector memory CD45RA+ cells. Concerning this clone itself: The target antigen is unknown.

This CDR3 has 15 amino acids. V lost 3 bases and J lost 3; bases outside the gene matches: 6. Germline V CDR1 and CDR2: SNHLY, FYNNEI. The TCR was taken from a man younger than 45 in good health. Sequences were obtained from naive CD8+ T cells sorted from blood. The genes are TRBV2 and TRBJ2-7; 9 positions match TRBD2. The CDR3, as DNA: TGTGCCAGCAGTGATCGAGCGGGAGGACTCTACGAGCAGTACTTC. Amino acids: CASSDRAGGLYEQYF. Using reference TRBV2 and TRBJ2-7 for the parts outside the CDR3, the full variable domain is EPEVTQTPSHQVTQMGQEVILRCVPISNHLYFYWYRQILGQKVEFLVSFYNNEISEKSEIFDDQFSVERPDGSNFTLKIRSTKLEDSAMYFCASSDRAGGLYEQYFGPGTRLTVT.